The 19 T cell receptor beta chains listed next were all sequenced from one sample in a study of T-cell reconstitution after alpha-beta-depleted transplantation in children. The library targeted TCRbeta and was prepared with unique molecular identifiers. Each CDR3 protein gets one entry after TCRdb re-called the PCR reads with MiXCR. Here the sample spans around 410,000 distinct CDR3 sequences, 11% being singletons. Sequences were derived from PBMCs from the stem cell graft donor, sampled from the stem cell graft. All receptors come from a human donor who donated a stem cell graft to a child with acute myeloid leukemia.

The genes are TRBV4-3 and TRBJ2-1, with TRBD1 as a possible D gene (5 bases). This CDR3 is 16 amino acids long. Germline V gene sequence: CDR1 LGHNA, CDR2 YSLEER. Trimming shortened V by 0 bases and J by 3 bases, and 12 bases separated the two germline ends. The CDR3 nucleotides read TGCGCCAGCAGCCAAGATAAGGGGCCCCTCTACAATGAGCAGTTCTTC. This codes for CASSQDKGPLYNEQFF.

This clonotype was found a few times. V is TRBV12-3 or TRBV12-4 and J is TRBJ1-2, with D maybe TRBD1 (6 bases). There are 14 residues in the CDR3. The germline V and J ends were trimmed by 2 bases and 8 bases, with 15 bases remaining between them. CDR3 in amino acids: CASSLHMGAKGYTF. In DNA, the CDR3 is TGTGCCAGCAGTTTACATATGGGGGCGAAAGGCTACACCTTC.

On this clonotype itself: Mismatch with germline at one junction end may stem from a read error. The chain has TRBV6-4 and TRBJ1-2; the match to TRBD1 covers 8 bases. CDR1 and CDR2 from the germline V gene are MRHNA and SNTAGT. CDR3 length equals 13 residues. For the CDR3, the DNA is TGTGCCCGCAGCGAGACAGGGGAGGATGGCTACACCTTC. Protein: CARSETGEDGYTF.

This clonotype was detected ten times or more. The chain recombines TRBV5-1 with TRBJ2-3; 13 bases map to TRBD2. The CDR3 sequence is 13 residues long. Germline CDR1 and CDR2: SGHRS and YFSETQ. J gave up 6 bases and V 5 bases, and 0 bases lay outside the gene matches. The CDR3 DNA reads TGCGCCAGCAGGGGACTAGCGGGGGATACGCAGTATTTT. Translation: CASRGLAGDTQYF.

This chain joins TRBV9 and TRBJ1-6; D might be TRBD1 (6 bases). This CDR3 has 16 residues. Trimming removed 0 bases from V and 10 bases from J, with 17 bases in between. The germline gives CDR1 SGDLS, CDR2 YYNGEE. CDR3 DNA: TGTGCCAGCAGCGTAGGGGGGGGCAGGGGCGGATCACCCCTCCACTTT. This sequence encodes CASSVGGGRGGSPLHF. The full variable domain, completed using reference TRBV9 and TRBJ1-6, is DSGVTQTPKHLITATGQRVTLRCSPRSGDLSVYWYQQSLDQGLQFLIQYYNGEERAKGNILERFSAQQFPDLHSELNLSSLELGDSALYFCASSVGGGRGGSPLHFGNGTRLTVT.

This clonotype was observed at least ten times. The chain carries TRBV19 and TRBJ2-3, with D unresolved. V lost 5 bases and J lost 0, with 6 bases in between. The germline V gene has CDR1 LNHDA and CDR2 SQIVND (reference sequence). This CDR3 contains 13 residues. The CDR3 region is CASSDRSTDTQYF. The CDR3 DNA is TGTGCCAGTAGTGACCGGAGCACAGATACGCAGTATTTT. The variable domain in full, with the rest retrieved from reference TRBV19 and TRBJ2-3, is DGGITQSPKYLFRKEGQNVTLSCEQNLNHDAMYWYRQDPGQGLRLIYYSQIVNDFQKGDIAEGYSVSREKKESFPLTVTSAQKNPTAFYLCASSDRSTDTQYFGPGTRLTVL.

This clonotype was counted ten times or more. J is TRBJ1-1 and V is TRBV20-1, with D perhaps matching TRBD1 (5 bases). Between the trimmed V and J ends, which lost 2 bases and 4 bases, there was a span of 23 bases. From germline, CDR1 is DFQATT and CDR2 SNEGSKA (reference sequence). This CDR3 has 17 residues. In DNA, the CDR3 is TGCAGTGCTAGACGAGCCAGGGAGGGGACGGTGGGCACTGAAGCTTTCTTT. Translating gives CSARRAREGTVGTEAFF.

The table lists this clonotype with a few counts. The chain employs TRBV25-1 and TRBJ1-2, with D perhaps TRBD1 (6 bases). CDR3 length: 12 residues. The V and J ends lost 6 bases and 4 bases respectively, with 9 bases between them. Germline lookup yields CDR1 MGHDK and CDR2 SYGVNS. In DNA form, the CDR3 reads TGTGCCAGCAGAGGGGGGCCCTATGGCTACACCTTC. It encodes CASRGGPYGYTF.

The chain carries TRBV15 and TRBJ2-5; weak D call: TRBD1 (5 bases). The CDR3 loop spans 16 amino acids. The germline V gene has CDR1 LNHNV and CDR2 YYDKDF (reference sequence). With 1 base removed from V and 5 bases from J, the gap between germline ends came to 17 bases. CDR3 sequence reads: CATSRGGAGMMETQYF. As DNA, the CDR3 is TGTGCCACCAGCAGAGGGGGCGCAGGGATGATGGAGACCCAGTACTTC.

This clonotype was picked up a small number of times. This chain connects TRBV4-2 to TRBJ2-3, with TRBD1 identical over 7 bases. Trimming took 4 bases from V and 5 from J; bases not matched to a gene: 18. CDR1 and CDR2 from the germline V gene are LGHNA and YNFKEQ. The CDR3 extends over 18 amino acids. As DNA, the CDR3 is TGTGCCAGCAGCCCCACCCCGACAGTAATAGGGGGCGAAGATACGCAGTATTTT. Translated: CASSPTPTVIGGEDTQYF.

This clonotype was detected ten times or more. This chain uses TRBV2 with TRBJ2-7, with 9 bases lining up with TRBD1. CDR3 length equals 15 residues. Trimming at V came to 6 bases and at J to 2 bases, leaving 8 bases not matched to a gene. Germline CDR1 reads SNHLY; CDR2 reads FYNNEI. The CDR3 sequence is CASRFGQGNTYEQYV. CDR3 sequence (DNA): TGTGCCAGCAGATTCGGACAGGGGAACACCTACGAGCAGTACGTC.

This clonotype was found many times. The V call is TRBV12-3 or TRBV12-4, the J call TRBJ2-2, with D perhaps being TRBD1 or TRBD2 (5 bases each). This CDR3 contains 17 residues. Between the trimmed V and J ends, which lost 5 bases and 5 bases, there was a span of 21 bases. The CDR3 reads CASSAPGLVGWTGELFF. In DNA, the CDR3 is TGTGCCAGCAGTGCCCCGGGGCTAGTGGGTTGGACCGGGGAGCTGTTTTTT.

The chain links TRBV18 to TRBJ1-1; no definite D call. Germline values: CDR1 KGHSH, CDR2 LQKENI. The CDR3 has 16 residues. Between the trimmed V and J ends, which lost 2 bases and 2 bases, there was a span of 15 bases. The CDR3 bases are TGTGCCAGCTCACCAGTTGGGCCAGGAAGCAACACTGAAGCTTTCTTT. It specifies CASSPVGPGSNTEAFF.

This clonotype has just a few counts. V is TRBV3-1 and J is TRBJ2-3, with D possibly being TRBD1 or TRBD2 (5 bases each). Trimming removed 3 bases at V and 8 bases at J, with 15 bases between. Germline V gene sequence: CDR1 LGHDT, CDR2 YNNKEL (reference sequence). This CDR3 has 14 residues. In DNA form, the CDR3 reads TGTGCCAGCAGCCACGGGCAGAGGGGCGGTACGCAGTATTTT. Translated, it gives CASSHGQRGGTQYF.

The chain has TRBV5-1 and TRBJ1-2; no clear D. Germline V gives CDR1 SGHRS, CDR2 YFSETQ. Deletions cut 0 bases from V and 0 bases from J, with 9 bases between. CDR3 size: 15 residues. CDR3: CASSLGALANYGYTF. The CDR3 DNA reads as TGCGCCAGCAGCTTGGGGGCCCTAGCTAACTATGGCTACACCTTC.

This clonotype was observed a few times. The chain carries TRBV5-1 and TRBJ1-1; D perhaps matches TRBD1 (5 bases). Trimming cost V 4 bases and J 1 base, with 11 bases left between them. This CDR3 is 14 amino acids long. Germline V CDR1 and CDR2: SGHRS, YFSETQ. The CDR3 region has the DNA TGCGCCAGCAGCAAAAGGACACAGAACACTGAAGCTTTCTTT. Its translation: CASSKRTQNTEAFF.

V usage is TRBV29-1 and J usage is TRBJ2-1, with a possible D match to TRBD2 (6 bases). From germline, CDR1 is SQVTM and CDR2 ANQGSEA. The ends were cut back, 3 bases at V and 4 bases at J, with 13 bases in the middle. The CDR3 length is 14 residues. The CDR3 DNA reads TGCAGCGTTGAGGAGGGAATTGCGTACAATGAGCAGTTCTTC. Its protein product is CSVEEGIAYNEQFF.

The rearrangement uses TRBV30 and TRBJ2-5, with D maybe TRBD1 (5 bases). Germline loops: CDR1 GTSNPN, CDR2 SVGIG (reference sequence). Deletions cut 4 bases from V and 7 bases from J, with 13 bases between. This CDR3 region has 12 residues. In nucleotides, the CDR3 is TGTGCCTGGACTCGGAACCAGGGGACCCAGTACTTC. Its protein product is CAWTRNQGTQYF.

The chain joins TRBV13 to TRBJ2-1, with D possibly being TRBD2 (6 bases). This CDR3 region has 16 residues. With 7 bases removed from V and 6 bases from J, the gap between germline ends came to 22 bases. Per the germline V gene, CDR1 is PRHDT and CDR2 is FYEKMQ (reference sequence). CDR3 nucleotide sequence: TGTGCCAGCAACCTACTTGGCGGGATGGGTCTCAATGAGCAGTTCTTC. Amino acids: CASNLLGGMGLNEQFF.